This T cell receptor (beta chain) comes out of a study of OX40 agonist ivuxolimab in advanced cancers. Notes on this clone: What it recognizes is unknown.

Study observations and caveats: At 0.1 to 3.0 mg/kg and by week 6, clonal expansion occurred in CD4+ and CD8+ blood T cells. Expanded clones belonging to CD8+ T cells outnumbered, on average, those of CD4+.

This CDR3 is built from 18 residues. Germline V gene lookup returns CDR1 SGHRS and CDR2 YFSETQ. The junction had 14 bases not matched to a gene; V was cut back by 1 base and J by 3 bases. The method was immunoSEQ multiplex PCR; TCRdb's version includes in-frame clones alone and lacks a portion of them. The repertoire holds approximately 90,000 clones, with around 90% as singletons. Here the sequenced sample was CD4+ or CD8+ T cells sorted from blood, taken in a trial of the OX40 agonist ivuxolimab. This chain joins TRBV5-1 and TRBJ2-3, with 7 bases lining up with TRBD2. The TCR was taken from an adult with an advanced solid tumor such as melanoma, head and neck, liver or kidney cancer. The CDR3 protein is CASSLNPTSPILTDTQYF. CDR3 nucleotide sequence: TGCGCCAGCAGCTTGAACCCGACTAGCCCGATCCTGACAGATACGCAGTATTTT.